This is a list of T cell receptor beta chains from one sample in a study of OX40 agonist ivuxolimab in advanced cancers. The assay was immunoSEQ multiplex PCR, and TCRdb's table has in-frame clones only and misses some. The table lists fewer than 85,000 clones, more than 75% of them singletons. Sequencing was performed on CD4+ or CD8+ T cells sorted from blood, taken in a trial of the OX40 agonist ivuxolimab. The source of these receptors is an adult with an advanced solid tumor such as melanoma, head and neck, liver or kidney cancer. The CDR3 runs from the conserved cysteine through the conserved F or W. The D gene is left open where the match is weak. Size tells how often a clone was seen (once, few, many) or the class of an expanded clone, and some rows leave it out.

>NA|TRBV6-6|NA|TRBJ2-7
CASSYLTGGAHEQYF
TGTGCCAGCAGTTACCTGACAGGCGGGGCCCACGAGCAGTACTTC
>NA|TRBV10-3|TRBD1|TRBJ2-7
CAISGGTGKGYEQYF
TGTGCCATCAGTGGTGGGACAGGGAAAGGCTACGAGCAGTACTTC
>few|TRBV7-2|TRBD1|TRBJ2-1
CASSLAGDRSNEQFF
TGTGCCAGCAGCTTAGCTGGGGACAGGTCCAATGAGCAGTTCTTC
>NA|TRBV18|NA|TRBJ1-1
CASSPGQNTEAFF
TGTGCCAGCTCACCGGGACAGAACACTGAAGCTTTCTTT
>NA|TRBV5-6|NA|TRBJ2-5
CASSLLGTDEETQYF
TGTGCCAGCAGCCTGTTAGGGACCGATGAGGAGACCCAGTACTTC
>NA|TRBV28|NA|TRBJ2-7
CASSFLIRDGSYEQYF
TGTGCCAGCAGTTTCCTCATAAGGGACGGCTCCTACGAGCAGTACTTC
>few|TRBV7-9|NA|TRBJ1-4
CASSYRQAGDEKLFF
TGTGCCAGCAGCTACCGACAGGCAGGGGACGAAAAACTGTTTTTT
>NA|TRBV5-6|NA|TRBJ2-2
CASSLGQAGNTGELFF
TGTGCCAGCAGCTTGGGACAGGCGGGGAACACCGGGGAGCTGTTTTTT
>NA|TRBV5-5|NA|TRBJ1-4
CASSLSDRGGTNEKLFF
TGTGCCAGCAGCCTGTCCGACAGAGGGGGAACTAATGAAAAACTGTTTTTT
>NA|TRBV7-2|TRBD2|TRBJ2-3
CASSLDGTSADTQYF
TGTGCCAGCAGCTTAGACGGGACTAGCGCAGATACGCAGTATTTT
>NA|TRBV15|NA|TRBJ1-1
CATSREGTVTSEAFF
TGTGCCACCAGCAGAGAGGGAACGGTCACATCTGAAGCTTTCTTT
>NA|TRBV20-1|NA|TRBJ1-1
CRWTRGTEAFF
TGCAGATGGACCCGGGGGACTGAAGCTTTCTTT
>few|TRBV29-1|NA|TRBJ2-7
CSVYLNYEQYF
TGCAGCGTCTACTTGAACTACGAGCAGTACTTC
>NA|TRBV16|NA|TRBJ2-4
CASSQYRANIQYF
TGTGCCAGCAGCCAATACCGGGCTAACATTCAGTACTTC
>NA|TRBV2|NA|TRBJ2-2
CASSPGTSAGELFF
TGTGCCAGCAGTCCCGGGACATCCGCCGGGGAGCTGTTTTTT
>NA|TRBV9|NA|TRBJ1-5
CASSVDWTDQPQHF
TGTGCCAGCAGCGTCGACTGGACAGATCAGCCCCAGCATTTT
>NA|TRBV9|NA|TRBJ2-3
CASSVGGFGAWTSTDTQYF
TGTGCCAGCAGCGTAGGGGGATTTGGAGCCTGGACTAGCACAGATACGCAGTATTTT
>NA|TRBV6-5|NA|TRBJ2-2
CASRPPGYTGELFF
TGTGCCAGCAGACCCCCGGGATACACCGGGGAGCTGTTTTTT
>NA|TRBV27|NA|TRBJ1-4
CASSPAGAANEKLFF
TGTGCCAGCAGCCCCGCAGGGGCAGCTAATGAAAAACTGTTTTTT
>NA|TRBV6-1|TRBD1|TRBJ1-1
CASIRGLSNTEAFF
TGTGCCAGCATTAGGGGGCTCTCGAACACTGAAGCTTTCTTT
>NA|TRBV6-1|NA|TRBJ1-5
CASSEEFNSNQPQHF
TGTGCCAGCAGTGAAGAGTTTAATAGCAATCAGCCCCAGCATTTT